The clone carrying this TCR beta chain was seen a few times. The antigen remains unidentified. Each CDR3 protein is one row after TCRdb ran MiXCR on the RT-PCR reads. The sample records 500,000 or so distinct CDR3 sequences, 16% being singletons. The data are from a study of response to subunit inactivated influenza vaccine. Overall study results and limits: Each seasonal influenza vaccination, the authors suggested, recruits few new T cells.

The CDR3 runs 16 residues. The V gene's germline CDR1 is MGHRA and CDR2 YSYEKL. V dropped 0 bases and J dropped 4 bases, with 15 bases sitting between them. The sequence was obtained from a man between 50 and 69 years old who received an inactivated influenza vaccine. The chain couples TRBV4-1 to TRBJ1-2; D might be TRBD1 (6 bases). The sample consisted of CD4+ T cells sorted from PBMCs, taken 23 to 25 months after vaccination. DNA for the CDR3: TGCGCCAGCAGCCAAGATTATGGGTCAGGGGCCTATGGCTACACCTTC. Translating it yields CASSQDYGSGAYGYTF.